Listed here are 18 T cell receptor beta chains from one sample, sequenced in a study of T cells in Graves' hyperthyroidism and ophthalmopathy. From RNA transcripts, TCR beta CDR3 regions were amplified. The study used the HTBI primer set for a first-round RT-PCR of the TCR CDR3. A single record per CDR3 protein comes from TCRdb applying MiXCR to the multiplex PCR reads. The table includes about 250,000 distinct CDR3 sequences, 20% to 25% detected once. The specimen sequenced was blood. Source of these receptors: a young man with Graves' ophthalmopathy.

The chain combines TRBV3-1 with TRBJ2-1; 7 bases are a match to TRBD1. The CDR3 is made up of 15 amino acids. With 6 bases clipped from V and 6 bases from J, the junction kept 11 bases outside the gene matches. Germline V CDR1 and CDR2: LGHDT, YNNKEL (reference sequence). The CDR3 loop is CASRNDRASVNEQFF. DNA for the CDR3: TGTGCCAGCAGAAATGACAGGGCGTCTGTCAATGAGCAGTTCTTC.

This clonotype was observed a handful of times. The V gene is TRBV5-4, the J gene TRBJ2-3, with 9 bases fitting TRBD1. The ends lost 2 bases at V and 3 bases at J; junction bases unmatched: 7. Per germline, CDR1 SGHNT and CDR2 YYREEE (reference sequence). This CDR3 contains 16 residues. The CDR3 nucleotides are TGTGCCAGCAGCTTATTACAGGGGGCGGGAACAGATACGCAGTATTTT. It specifies CASSLLQGAGTDTQYF.

This chain joins TRBV28 and TRBJ1-6; weak D call: TRBD1 (6 bases). V was cut by 5 bases and J by 6 bases, with 20 bases left in between. This CDR3 has 17 amino acids. Germline-derived CDR1 and CDR2 are MDHEN and SYDVKM. The CDR3 DNA reads as TGTGCCAGCAGTCGACCAGCAGGACAGATGTTTAATTCACCCCTCCACTTT. Encoded protein: CASSRPAGQMFNSPLHF.

The chain is built from TRBV18 and TRBJ2-1; D possibly corresponds to TRBD2 (6 bases). The germline V gene has CDR1 KGHSH and CDR2 LQKENI. Trimming took off 3 bases at V and 7 bases at J, with 16 bases between the two ends. The CDR3 is 15 residues long. Here the CDR3 reads CASSPAGLRINEQFF. DNA of the CDR3: TGTGCCAGCTCACCGGCGGGACTCCGTATTAATGAGCAGTTCTTC.

This CDR3 reads CASRRAEGRDEQYF. CDR3 DNA sequence: TGTGCCAGCAGAAGAGCCGAAGGAAGGGACGAGCAGTACTTC. This chain uses TRBV3-1 with TRBJ2-7, with no clear D. Trimming left V 6 bases short and J 5 bases short, with 17 bases between. Germline CDR1 is LGHDT and CDR2 is YNNKEL (reference sequence). The CDR3 consists of 14 residues.

This clonotype was observed many times. This CDR3 is CASSSGLAVGEQFF. The CDR3 DNA sequence: TGTGCCAGCAGCTCCGGACTAGCGGTGGGTGAGCAGTTCTTC. The chain joins TRBV11-2 to TRBJ2-1; TRBD2 aligns across 10 bases. Trimming took 4 bases from V and 9 from J; bases not matched to a gene: 6. The germline CDR1 and CDR2 sequences are SGHAT and FQNNGV. The CDR3 extends over 14 amino acids.

This clonotype was recorded a few times. The chain recombines TRBV3-1 with TRBJ2-4; D uncertain. CDR1 is LGHDT and CDR2 is YNNKEL in the germline V gene (reference sequence). Trimming cost V 4 bases and J 8 bases, with 12 bases left between them. This CDR3 has 13 residues. CDR3 residues: CASSRGSSDIQYF. CDR3 in DNA: TGTGCCAGCAGCCGCGGTAGCTCTGACATTCAGTACTTC.

This sequence joins TRBV30 and TRBJ2-6; possibly TRBD2 for D (6 bases). The CDR3 contains 15 residues. V shed 2 bases and J shed 5 bases, with 13 bases lying between them. Germline V gene data show CDR1 as GTSNPN and CDR2 as SVGIG (reference sequence). The CDR3 DNA reads as TGTGCCTGGAGTCGACTAGTATGGAGGGCCAACGTCCTGACTTTC. Its translation is CAWSRLVWRANVLTF.

This sequence joins TRBV29-1 and TRBJ2-5, with 13 bases lining up with TRBD2. V lost 7 bases, J lost 2 bases, and 10 bases stayed unmatched. This CDR3 has 16 amino acids. Germline CDR1 reads SQVTM; CDR2 reads ANQGSEA. Written as DNA, the CDR3 is TGCAGCGCAAATCCACTAGCGGGAGGGGGGCAAGAGACCCAGTACTTC. It is translated as CSANPLAGGGQETQYF.

This clonotype was observed a handful of times. The CDR3 DNA reads TGCGCCAGCAGCTTCACGACTAGCGGGGTCAATGAGCAGTTCTTC. Translating it yields CASSFTTSGVNEQFF. The chain employs TRBV5-1 and TRBJ2-1; 11 bases are a match to TRBD2. J was trimmed by 6 bases and V by 2 bases; bases with no gene match: 4. The V gene's germline CDR1 is SGHRS and CDR2 YFSETQ. The CDR3 length is 15 residues.

This clonotype came up a few times. V usage is TRBV19 and J usage is TRBJ1-5, with no clear D. In germline, CDR1 is LNHDA, CDR2 SQIVND (reference sequence). Trimming cost V 6 bases and J 1 base, with 19 bases left between them. CDR3 length equals 17 residues. CDR3 sequence: CASSRPQALKSNQPQHF. The CDR3 DNA follows: TGTGCCAGTAGCCGTCCTCAGGCGCTTAAGAGCAATCAGCCCCAGCATTTT.

The chain carries TRBV12-3 or TRBV12-4 and TRBJ2-7; 9 nucleotides align to TRBD1. The CDR3 contains 15 residues. Trimming took 5 bases from V and 3 from J; bases not matched to a gene: 8. CDR3 protein: CASSLDRGSLYEQYF. CDR3 sequence (DNA): TGTGCCAGCAGTCTAGACAGGGGGAGCCTCTACGAGCAGTACTTC.

This sequence joins TRBV3-1 and TRBJ2-1; maybe TRBD1 (5 bases). The germline V and J ends were trimmed by 1 base and 8 bases, with 12 bases remaining between them. The CDR3 extends over 14 amino acids. In germline, CDR1 is LGHDT, CDR2 YNNKEL (reference sequence). The CDR3 sequence is CASSQAPGHDEQFF. In DNA, the CDR3 is TGTGCCAGCAGCCAAGCCCCAGGGCACGATGAGCAGTTCTTC.

On this clonotype itself: Sequence at one end of the junction differs from germline and may be a read error. The chain recombines TRBV28 with TRBJ2-3; D is ambiguous. Germline assignment: CDR1 MDHEN and CDR2 SYDVKM. The CDR3 is 11 residues long. CDR3 sequence reads: CAGSPTDTQYF. CDR3 nucleotide sequence: TGTGCCGGCAGTCCCACAGATACGCAGTATTTT.

In nucleotides, the CDR3 is TGTGCCAGCAGCTTTCAAGGGAGTATCACCGGGGAGCTGTTTTTT. This codes for CASSFQGSITGELFF. The V call is TRBV5-8, the J call TRBJ2-2; D possibly corresponds to TRBD2 (5 bases). CDR3 length equals 15 residues. The germline V and J ends were trimmed by 2 bases and 4 bases, with 12 bases remaining between them. Germline loops: CDR1 SGHTS, CDR2 YDEGEE.

The V and J genes are TRBV19 and TRBJ2-7, with D maybe TRBD1 (6 bases). The CDR3 extends over 15 amino acids. Germline CDR1 reads LNHDA; CDR2 reads SQIVND (reference sequence). Between the trimmed V and J ends, which lost 3 bases and 6 bases, there was a span of 18 bases. CDR3 sequence reads: CASSIGWTDLREQYF. In nucleotides, the CDR3 is TGTGCCAGTAGTATTGGGTGGACAGACCTTCGCGAGCAGTACTTC.

J is TRBJ2-2 and V is TRBV28; D unresolved. This CDR3 has 15 amino acids. CDR1 MDHEN and CDR2 SYDVKM come from the germline V gene. The V gene lost 4 bases and the J gene lost 5 bases, with 14 bases spanning the gap. CDR3 coding DNA: TGTGCCAGCAGTTCCTCCGGCAGATCGACCGGGGAGCTGTTTTTT. Translation: CASSSSGRSTGELFF. Filled out from reference TRBV28 and TRBJ2-2, the complete variable domain reads DVKVTQSSRYLVKRTGEKVFLECVQDMDHENMFWYRQDPGLGLRLIYFSYDVKMKEKGDIPEGYSVSREKKERFSLILESASTNQTSMYLCASSSSGRSTGELFFGEGSRLTVL.

The chain combines TRBV20-1 with TRBJ2-7; 13 nucleotides agree with TRBD2. Germline trimming cut 5 bases from V and 6 bases from J; bases unmatched to any gene: 4. The CDR3 has 13 residues. Germline V gene lookup returns CDR1 DFQATT and CDR2 SNEGSKA (reference sequence). CDR3 DNA sequence: TGCAGTGCTTGGACTAGCGGGAGTGGCGAGCAGTACTTC. This gives the protein CSAWTSGSGEQYF.